Shown below are 6 T cell receptor beta chains from a single sample sequenced in a study of early T cells in non-severe SARS-CoV-2 infection. One entry per CDR3 protein results from TCRdb running MiXCR on the 5' RACE reads. The table has around 63,000 distinct CDR3 sequences, over 10% seen once. Sequenced material: whole blood. Receptors originate from an adult who was a healthcare worker with PCR-confirmed SARS-CoV-2 infection or an uninfected control (not recorded which).

The V call is TRBV12-3 or TRBV12-4, the J call TRBJ2-3; D is uncertain. Deletions cut 4 bases from V and 3 bases from J, with 5 bases between. CDR3 size: 12 residues. Here the CDR3 reads CASSCGTDTQYF. The CDR3 DNA is TGTGCCAGCAGTTGTGGGACAGATACGCAGTATTTT.

The table lists this clonotype with a few counts. The chain joins TRBV12-3 or TRBV12-4 to TRBJ2-5; no clear D. Trimming shortened V by 5 bases and J by 5 bases, and 9 bases separated the two germline ends. The CDR3 has 12 amino acids. The CDR3 sequence is CASSASGETQYF. CDR3 nucleotide sequence: TGTGCCAGCAGTGCCTCTGGGGAGACCCAGTACTTC.

The table lists this clonotype with many counts. The chain carries TRBV2 and TRBJ1-2; D may be TRBD1 (6 bases). The length of the CDR3 is 14 residues. Germline values: CDR1 SNHLY, CDR2 FYNNEI. V lost 7 bases to trimming and J lost 5 bases, with 17 bases between them. CDR3 protein: CASTPEGEGYGYTF. For the CDR3, the DNA is TGTGCCAGCACCCCCGAGGGGGAAGGGTATGGCTACACCTTC.

On this clonotype: This sequence may be a read error, since a much larger clone differs from it by one base. The chain couples TRBV6-5 to TRBJ1-1; D gene uncertain. With 6 bases removed from V and 9 bases from J, the gap between germline ends came to 11 bases. There are 11 residues in the CDR3. Germline loops: CDR1 MNHEY, CDR2 SVGAGI. The CDR3 is CASSAGDKAFF. CDR3 nucleotides: TGTGCCAGCAGCGCCGGAGATAAAGCTTTCTTT.

This clonotype was seen at least ten times. The chain joins TRBV12-3 or TRBV12-4 to TRBJ2-1, with D perhaps given as TRBD1 or TRBD2 (5 bases each). This CDR3 region has 15 residues. V lost 4 bases, J lost 8 bases, and 18 bases lay in between. DNA for the CDR3: TGTGCCAGCAGTTATGGGGACCGACGGCGGGATGAGCAGTTCTTC. It encodes CASSYGDRRRDEQFF.

This clonotype was recorded many times. The chain links TRBV4-1 to TRBJ2-3; 12 nucleotides match TRBD2. Unmatched junction bases numbered 5, after V lost 4 bases and J lost 3 bases. Germline-derived CDR1 and CDR2 are MGHRA and YSYEKL. The CDR3 loop spans 16 amino acids. The CDR3 DNA is TGCGCCAGCAGCCCCCGGACTAGCGGGGCAACAGATACGCAGTATTTT. It yields the protein CASSPRTSGATDTQYF.